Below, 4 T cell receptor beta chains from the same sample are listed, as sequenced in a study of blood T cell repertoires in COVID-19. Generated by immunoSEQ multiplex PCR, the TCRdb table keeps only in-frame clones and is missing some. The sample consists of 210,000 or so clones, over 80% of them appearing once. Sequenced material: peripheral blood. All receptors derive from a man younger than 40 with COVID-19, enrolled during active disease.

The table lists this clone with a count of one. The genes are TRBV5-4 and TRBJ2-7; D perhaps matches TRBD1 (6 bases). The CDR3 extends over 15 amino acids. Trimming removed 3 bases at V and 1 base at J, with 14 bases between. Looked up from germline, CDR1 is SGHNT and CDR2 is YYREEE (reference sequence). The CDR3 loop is CASSSVKQGSYEQYF. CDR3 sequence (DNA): TGTGCCAGCAGCTCGGTAAAACAGGGATCCTACGAGCAGTACTTC.

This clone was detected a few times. This CDR3 is CASTPGGGHISYEQYF. CDR3 nucleotide sequence: TGTGCCAGCACCCCGGGTGGGGGCCACATCTCCTACGAGCAGTACTTC. The chain links TRBV7-8 to TRBJ2-7; tentatively, D is TRBD1 (6 bases). V lost 7 bases and J lost 0, with 19 bases in between. The germline gives CDR1 SGHVS, CDR2 FQNEAQ. CDR3 length: 16 amino acids. Using reference TRBV7-8 and TRBJ2-7 for the parts outside the CDR3, the full variable domain is GAGVSQSPRYKVAKRGQDVALRCDPISGHVSLFWYQQALGQGPEFLTYFQNEAQLDKSGLPSDRFFAERPEGSVSTLKIQRTQQEDSAVYLCASTPGGGHISYEQYFGPGTRLTVT.

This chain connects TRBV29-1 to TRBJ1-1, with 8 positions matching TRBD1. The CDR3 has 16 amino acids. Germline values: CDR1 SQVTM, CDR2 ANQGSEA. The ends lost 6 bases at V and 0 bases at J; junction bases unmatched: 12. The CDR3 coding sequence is TGCAGCGTCTCTTATAGACAGGGGACCATGAACACTGAAGCTTTCTTT. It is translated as CSVSYRQGTMNTEAFF.

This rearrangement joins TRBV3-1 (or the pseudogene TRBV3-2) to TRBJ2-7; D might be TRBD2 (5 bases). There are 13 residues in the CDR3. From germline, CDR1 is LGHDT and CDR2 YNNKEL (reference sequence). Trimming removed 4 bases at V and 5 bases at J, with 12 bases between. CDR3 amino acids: CASSPLLGNEQYF. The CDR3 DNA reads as TGTGCCAGCAGCCCTTTACTAGGAAACGAGCAGTACTTC.